This TCR beta chain stems from a study of blood T cells in healthy people across ages. This clonotype has just a few counts. Its antigen is currently unknown. A J-beta primer mix and a sample-barcoded 5' primer were used in a second PCR of about 7 to 12 cycles. In TCRdb, the 5' RACE reads were re-called with MiXCR into one record per CDR3 protein. This table holds 870,000 or so distinct CDR3 sequences, more than 25% found once. General observations from the study: Because sorting was not performed, PBMCs prevented conclusive naive versus antigen-experienced comparison.

This CDR3 spans 16 amino acids. Germline assignment: CDR1 LNHNV and CDR2 YYDKDF (reference sequence). V was clipped by 0 bases and J by 1 base, with 12 bases between them. Specimen: blood. The chain carries TRBV15 and TRBJ1-1; weak D call: TRBD1 (6 bases). The source is a woman aged 80 or older in good health. The CDR3, as DNA: TGTGCCACCAGCAGAGATAAAACAGGGCGGAACACTGAAGCTTTCTTT. Protein sequence: CATSRDKTGRNTEAFF.